Sequencing of this T cell receptor (beta chain) was carried out in a study of cytomegalovirus exposure and HLA in healthy donors. Germline assignment: CDR1 LNHDA and CDR2 SQIVND (reference sequence). V was clipped by 5 bases and J by 4 bases, with 3 bases between them. This CDR3 has 11 residues. The PCR employed 60 Vbeta primers together with 13 Jbeta primers. This table comes from immunoSEQ multiplex PCR, and its TCRdb copy is limited to in-frame clones, with some not included. Among about 70,000 clones listed, around 70% were seen once. Sequencing input: PBMCs. The chain recombines TRBV19 with TRBJ1-3; D call uncertain. The receptor was derived from a human donor in good health. CDR3 DNA sequence: TGTGCCAGTAGTCCGGGAAACACCATATATTTT. Translating it yields CASSPGNTIYF.